This section outlines one T cell receptor (beta chain) sequence together with its context. Its antigen is unknown. Trimming took 3 bases from V and 5 from J, leaving 14 bases between them. The CDR3 is 14 residues long. Germline assignment: CDR1 LNHDA and CDR2 SQIVND (reference sequence). This specimen comes from a study of beta chain features in type 1 diabetes. Overall study: All samples combined gave 95 million to 130 million sorted cells for examination.

General study findings and limits: Possible PCR preference for shorter templates applied equally to patients and controls.

Expressed TCRB transcripts were sequenced because the entire RNA isolate underwent reverse transcription. Clones were read by immunoSEQ multiplex PCR, and TCRdb kept only the in-frame ones, dropping some. Counted here are a few hundred thousand clones, roughly 16% occurring once; the ten biggest clones make up around 0.02%. The sequence came from a woman between 18 and 30 years old in good health. The rearrangement joins TRBV19 to TRBJ2-7; D is ambiguous. What was sequenced was naive CD4+ T cells from blood. The CDR3 reads CASSIALASHEQYF. For the CDR3, the DNA is TGTGCCAGTAGTATCGCGCTCGCTTCCCACGAGCAGTACTTC.